This T cell receptor (beta chain) was observed in a study of blood T cell repertoires in COVID-19. The germline gives CDR1 SGHNT, CDR2 YYREEE (reference sequence). Trimming shortened V by 2 bases and J by 2 bases, and 11 bases separated the two germline ends. This CDR3 is built from 15 residues. Clones were read by immunoSEQ multiplex PCR, and TCRdb kept only the in-frame ones, dropping some. Of about 100,000 clones in the sample, just under 95% were seen once. Input material: peripheral blood. This chain links TRBV5-4 with TRBJ1-5; perhaps TRBD1 as D (5 bases). The sequence came from a man between 65 and 85 years old with acute or convalescent COVID-19. The DNA for the CDR3 is TGTGCCAGCAGCTTTCAGGGAACGGGCAATCAGCCCCAGCATTTT. Protein product: CASSFQGTGNQPQHF.